The T cell receptor beta chain under discussion was sequenced for a study of T cell changes during pregnancy in multiple sclerosis (dated by TCRdb to about 2019). Some background on the complete study: Changes in the T cell repertoire over the course of pregnancy were examined in this study in women with multiple sclerosis.

Library construction relied on the immunoSEQ multiplex PCR assay. This immuneACCESS table, as held by TCRdb, lists in-frame sequences with V and J called but not all clones. Of the missing ones, under half trace to an unresolved V gene in checked studies; the others have no known cause. For this sample the table gives under 120,000 clones, of which approximately 91% were detected only once. The top ten clones comprise about 3.5% of the sample. In regard to this clone: The clone's antigen remains unknown. No much larger clone is present one base from it, and per-base qualities are unavailable.

The cysteine opens and the phenylalanine closes a CDR3 of 15 amino acids. Just CDR3 DNA is preserved here, 45 bases in frame from base 1. V is clipped by 3 bases and J by 2 bases, and the sequence between their germline boundaries is 15 bases long. As encoded in the germline V gene, CDR1 is SQVTM while CDR2 is ANQGSEA. This TCR was recovered from a female donor with multiple sclerosis, enrolled in a pregnancy study. The rearrangement combines TRBV29-1 with TRBJ2-3, with TRBD2 as a weak D call on 6 bases. The source material was peripheral blood, sampled after pregnancy. The CDR3 region has the sequence CSVEWLALHTDTQYF. The nucleotides read TGCAGCGTTGAGTGGCTAGCGCTACACACAGATACGCAGTATTTT.